This TCR beta chain was found in a study of blood T cell repertoires in COVID-19 (dated by TCRdb to about 2020). In the study overall: Collaborator samples came from the United States, Italy and Spain and covered acute and convalescent phases of COVID-19. Deeply sampled blood TCRbeta repertoires from subjects exposed to, actively infected with, or recovered from COVID-19 were included in the dataset. Nearly every sample came with metadata listing a de-identified subject ID, COVID-19 status, age in years and sex. Where available, HLA class I and class II types were taken from metadata supplied by the sample provider and were not determined by assay-based typing. The samples were drawn from the first 160 participants of the ongoing ImmuneRACE study and from some 1,300 subjects provided by 6 global collaborators. The repertoires were released in a freely available public database intended as a resource for research on the immune response to SARS-CoV-2. The material from the prospective study consisted of cDNA or gDNA derived from T cells, B-cell-depleted T cells, or PBMCs.

Overall study results and their limits: The amount of clinical and demographic metadata varied by source and participant and was provided uncurated.

The CDR3 contains 14 residues, cysteine and phenylalanine counted. The CDR3 DNA has 42 bases and is translated from base 1. The germline V gene gives CDR1 as ENHRY and CDR2 as SYGVKD. V is cut back by 4 bases and J by 6 bases, with 5 bases in the junction unmatched. Participants in the prospective study were aged roughly 18 to 100 years, lived in 24 United States geographic areas, and enrolled through a virtual design. To assign participants to cohorts, the prospective study relied on clinical history that participants themselves reported in a screening survey and a study questionnaire. Recovered participants in ImmuneRACE Cohort 3 were defined as having two consecutive negative NP/OP PCR tests, clearance from a healthcare professional, or resolution of symptoms. In the prospective study, whole blood, serum and a nasopharyngeal or oropharyngeal swab were collected from each participant by mobile phlebotomists. Participants in the prospective study had the option to provide additional blood draws and questionnaires over an approximately 2-month period. Before DNA extraction, blood samples from the prospective study were shipped at room temperature or frozen.

TCRbeta CDR3 regions were amplified from genomic DNA by means of the immunoSEQ Assay, a bias-controlled multiplex PCR. As for how the authors treated the data: The number of nucleated cells in each sample was estimated by amplification of reference gene primers within the assay. To quantify the absolute abundance of each unique TCRbeta CDR3 rearrangement, sequence reads were collapsed and filtered. For each sample, productive Simpson clonality was calculated as the square root of Simpson's diversity index over productive rearrangements. TCRdb limited this immuneACCESS table to in-frame rearrangements with V and J called. A share of clones is missing; checked studies link under half to unresolved V genes, and the rest is unexplained. V and J calls plus clone size are reproduced from that table; the DNA served to infer D and trimming. The sample has about 270,000 clones on record, over 75% of them singletons. 2% to 3% of the sample is held by the ten biggest clonotypes.

As to this clone: The clone's antigen remains unknown. No qualities accompany the bases; no much larger clone lies one base away.

The sequence is built from TRBV10-3 and TRBJ2-1, and TRBD1 matches 8 of the central bases. The receptor was isolated from a woman under 30 who had recovered from COVID-19. The sample taken for sequencing was PBMCs or T cells enriched from blood (not recorded which). The CDR3 loop reads CAISAGGVSNEQFF. The DNA sequence is TGTGCCATCAGTGCAGGGGGCGTGAGCAATGAGCAGTTCTTC.